Each of the 32 T cell receptor beta chains below was sequenced from the same sample in a study of blood T cell repertoires in COVID-19. Profiling relied on immunoSEQ multiplex PCR, and the TCRdb table lists in-frame clones only, not all of them. The sample contains under 65,000 clones, about nine tenths of which appear only once. Sequenced: peripheral blood. These receptors were collected from a human donor in a cohort sampled during active COVID-19.

The rearrangement uses TRBV7-9 and TRBJ1-4, with D possibly TRBD1 on 5 matching bases. CDR1 and CDR2 from the germline V gene are SEHNR and FQNEAQ (reference sequence). CDR3 length equals 14 residues. The ends were cut back, 5 bases at V and 8 bases at J, with 15 bases in the middle. The CDR3 is CASSMEGIREKLFF. Written as DNA, the CDR3 is TGTGCCAGCAGCATGGAGGGGATTAGAGAAAAACTGTTTTTT.

The rearrangement joins TRBV10-2 to TRBJ2-1; 10 bases fit TRBD2. Germline trimming cut 3 bases from V and 10 bases from J; bases unmatched to any gene: 12. CDR1 and CDR2 (germline): WSHSY, SAAADI. The length of the CDR3 is 16 residues. The chain's CDR3 is CASSDPASGRSGEQFF. The CDR3 bases are TGCGCCAGCAGTGATCCGGCTAGCGGGAGATCGGGGGAGCAGTTCTTC.

The chain is built from TRBV6-1 and TRBJ2-6; D gene unclear. From germline, CDR1 is MNHNS and CDR2 SASEGT. Trimming left V 3 bases short and J 0 bases short, with 6 bases between. This CDR3 spans 15 amino acids. CDR3 sequence (DNA): TGTGCCAGCAGTGATTGGAGCTCTGGGGCCAACGTCCTGACTTTC. Translation gives CASSDWSSGANVLTF.

This chain joins TRBV5-4 and TRBJ2-5, with a tentative D call TRBD2 (6 bases). The CDR3 is 17 residues long. V dropped 4 bases and J dropped 2 bases, with 21 bases sitting between them. In germline, CDR1 is SGHNT, CDR2 YYREEE (reference sequence). The CDR3 region is CASSVLLDRAGQETQYF. The CDR3 DNA reads TGTGCCAGCAGCGTGCTACTAGATCGGGCGGGGCAAGAGACCCAGTACTTC.

The V gene is TRBV7-8, the J gene TRBJ1-3; no definite D call. Trimming cost V 5 bases and J 0 bases, with 8 bases left between them. CDR1 and CDR2 (germline): SGHVS, FQNEAQ. This CDR3 region has 14 residues. The CDR3 is CASSITVSGNTIYF. The CDR3 DNA follows: TGTGCCAGCAGCATAACAGTCTCTGGAAACACCATATATTTT.

This clone was observed a single time. The J gene is TRBJ1-1, the V gene TRBV5-1, with D unresolved. Per germline, CDR1 SGHRS and CDR2 YFSETQ. The germline V and J ends were trimmed by 0 bases and 6 bases, with 15 bases remaining between them. The CDR3 length is 15 residues. The chain's CDR3 is CASSLGTGRGAEAFF. The CDR3 DNA is TGCGCCAGCAGCTTGGGTACGGGTAGAGGCGCTGAAGCTTTCTTT. Filled out from reference TRBV5-1 and TRBJ1-1, the complete variable domain reads KAGVTQTPRYLIKTRGQQVTLSCSPISGHRSVSWYQQTPGQGLQFLFEYFSETQRNKGNFPGRFSGRQFSNSRSEMNVSTLELGDSALYLCASSLGTGRGAEAFFGQGTRLTVV.

The gene calls are TRBV4-3 and TRBJ2-3, with 9 bases matching TRBD2. This CDR3 region has 17 residues. V lost 0 bases to trimming and J lost 4 bases; unmatched junction nucleotides: 8. CDR1 is LGHNA and CDR2 is YSLEER in the germline V gene. The chain's CDR3 is CASSQDRARGGADTQYF. DNA for the CDR3: TGCGCCAGCAGCCAAGATCGCGCGCGGGGGGGCGCAGATACGCAGTATTTT.

V usage is TRBV3-1 (or the pseudogene TRBV3-2) and J usage is TRBJ1-1; D not certain. Germline CDR1 reads LGHDT; CDR2 reads YNNKEL (reference sequence). V shed 1 base and J shed 14 bases, with 14 bases lying between them. The length of the CDR3 is 12 residues. The CDR3 nucleotides are TGTGCCAGCAGCCAAGGTGACGGGTCCGCGTTCTTT. Encoded protein: CASSQGDGSAFF.

The chain carries TRBV5-4 and TRBJ2-3; no firm D call. The V end lost 0 bases, the J end lost 0 bases, and 5 bases lay between the germline ends. CDR3 length: 14 residues. Germline V gives CDR1 SGHNT, CDR2 YYREEE (reference sequence). CDR3 region: CASSLASSTDTQYF. The CDR3 DNA follows: TGTGCCAGCAGCTTGGCCAGTAGCACAGATACGCAGTATTTT.

This clone occurred once. J is TRBJ2-3 and V is TRBV10-1, with D maybe TRBD2 (6 bases). Germline CDR1 and CDR2: WNHNN and SYGVQD (reference sequence). Deletions cut 5 bases from V and 0 bases from J, with 18 bases between. The CDR3 is 17 amino acids. This CDR3 is CASSTSWSRTSTDTQYF. CDR3 DNA: TGCGCCAGCAGTACTAGCTGGAGCAGGACAAGCACAGATACGCAGTATTTT.

This clone was counted a single time. The chain carries TRBV29-1 and TRBJ1-1, with TRBD1 matching 9 bases. CDR1 is SQVTM and CDR2 is ANQGSEA in the germline V gene. V lost 7 bases and J lost 7; bases outside the gene matches: 13. The CDR3 spans 14 residues. For the CDR3, the DNA is TGCAGCGCTCGGCGCGGGACAGGGAACTTTGAAGCTTTCTTT. Amino acids: CSARRGTGNFEAFF.

V and J are TRBV9 and TRBJ1-1; tentatively, D is TRBD1 (5 bases). The CDR3 is 15 residues long. V dropped 4 bases and J dropped 4 bases, with 17 bases sitting between them. Germline V gene data show CDR1 as SGDLS and CDR2 as YYNGEE. The CDR3 DNA reads TGTGCCAGCAGCCCTCTGTGGGGCCTCCCCACTGAAGCTTTCTTT. As protein: CASSPLWGLPTEAFF. Supplemented by reference TRBV9 and TRBJ1-1, the full variable domain reads DSGVTQTPKHLITATGQRVTLRCSPRSGDLSVYWYQQSLDQGLQFLIQYYNGEERAKGNILERFSAQQFPDLHSELNLSSLELGDSALYFCASSPLWGLPTEAFFGQGTRLTVV.

The sample holds one count of this clone. The J gene is TRBJ2-1, the V gene TRBV27, with 8 bases that match TRBD2. J lost 0 bases, V lost 6 bases, and 4 bases had no gene match. CDR3 length: 15 amino acids. Germline V gene lookup returns CDR1 MNHEY and CDR2 SMNVEV (reference sequence). The DNA of the CDR3 is TGTGCCAGCAGACCTACTAGCGGCTCCTACAATGAGCAGTTCTTC. It encodes CASRPTSGSYNEQFF.

This clone appeared once. V is TRBV29-1 and J is TRBJ1-2; D unclear. The germline CDR1 and CDR2 sequences are SQVTM and ANQGSEA. The CDR3 runs to 12 residues. Trimming took 6 bases from V and 0 from J, leaving 8 bases between them. The chain's CDR3 is CSVGGSNYGYTF. The CDR3 bases are TGCAGCGTCGGAGGCTCTAACTATGGCTACACCTTC.

The chain employs TRBV27 and TRBJ1-2, with a possible D match to TRBD1 (5 bases). Trimming took 7 bases from V and 5 from J, leaving 26 bases between them. From germline, CDR1 is MNHEY and CDR2 SMNVEV (reference sequence). CDR3 length: 17 amino acids. This CDR3 is CASTTSRGRPYDYGYTF. The CDR3 nucleotides read TGTGCCAGCACTACCTCAAGGGGCAGACCTTATGATTATGGCTACACCTTC.

This sequence joins TRBV7-9 and TRBJ2-2, with 12 bases matching TRBD1. V gave up 3 bases and J gave up 6 bases; unmatched junction bases: 5. Germline V lookup: CDR1 SEHNR, CDR2 FQNEAQ (reference sequence). CDR3 length: 16 residues. In DNA, the CDR3 is TGTGCCAGCAGCTTCCCGGGACAGGGGGCCGCCGGGGAGCTGTTTTTT. This codes for CASSFPGQGAAGELFF.

The V gene is TRBV5-1, the J gene TRBJ2-3; possibly TRBD2 for D (6 bases). From germline, CDR1 is SGHRS and CDR2 YFSETQ. V was clipped by 3 bases and J by 0 bases, with 11 bases between them. The CDR3 length is 15 residues. The DNA for the CDR3 is TGCGCCAGCAGCTCCGGACTATCTAGCACAGATACGCAGTATTTT. Encoded protein: CASSSGLSSTDTQYF.

This chain joins TRBV27 and TRBJ2-7; 9 nucleotides line up with TRBD1. V shed 6 bases, J shed 4 bases, and the junction held 16 bases outside the gene matches. In germline, CDR1 is MNHEY, CDR2 SMNVEV (reference sequence). This CDR3 spans 17 amino acids. CDR3 DNA: TGTGCCAGCAGACCCCCTCTTGGGACAGGGAATAGATACGAGCAGTACTTC. It encodes CASRPPLGTGNRYEQYF.

In nucleotides, the CDR3 is TGCGCCAGCAGCCAGGGGGCGCTGGTCAATGAAAAACTGTTTTTT. As protein: CASSQGALVNEKLFF. The chain combines TRBV5-1 with TRBJ1-4, with 8 bases matching TRBD1. Germline CDR1 reads SGHRS; CDR2 reads YFSETQ. The CDR3 has 15 amino acids. V lost 4 bases, J lost 5 bases, and 7 bases stayed unmatched. Full variable domain (remainder filled in from reference TRBV5-1 and TRBJ1-4): KAGVTQTPRYLIKTRGQQVTLSCSPISGHRSVSWYQQTPGQGLQFLFEYFSETQRNKGNFPGRFSGRQFSNSRSEMNVSTLELGDSALYLCASSQGALVNEKLFFGSGTQLSVL.

The chain carries TRBV6-5 and TRBJ2-7, with TRBD1 matching 7 bases. V was pared by 6 bases and J by 0 bases, with 5 bases of the junction left unmatched. Germline CDR1 is MNHEY and CDR2 is SVGAGI. CDR3 size: 14 residues. CDR3: CASRNRGSSYEQYF. CDR3 sequence (DNA): TGTGCCAGCAGAAACAGGGGATCCTCCTACGAGCAGTACTTC.

The CDR3 sequence: CALGGQPNTEAFF. The CDR3 nucleotides read TGTGCCTTGGGGGGGCAGCCGAACACTGAAGCTTTCTTT. The genes are TRBV6-5 and TRBJ1-1, with a possible D match to TRBD1 (6 bases). This CDR3 spans 13 amino acids. Trimming took 11 bases from V and 1 from J, leaving 14 bases between them. The germline V gene encodes CDR1 MNHEY and CDR2 SVGAGI.

V usage is TRBV2 and J usage is TRBJ2-5; the D gene is possibly TRBD2 (5 bases). Trimming cost V 6 bases and J 8 bases, with 22 bases left between them. Germline values: CDR1 SNHLY, CDR2 FYNNEI. The CDR3 is 15 residues long. The CDR3 here is CASRGYPTISNTQYF. Here the CDR3 DNA reads TGTGCCAGCAGGGGATACCCGACTATCTCCAACACCCAGTACTTC.

CDR3 loop: CASSTQAGASYEQYF. The CDR3 DNA sequence: TGTGCCAGCAGTACCCAAGCGGGGGCCTCCTACGAGCAGTACTTC. The gene calls are TRBV6-5 and TRBJ2-7; 8 nucleotides line up with TRBD2. Germline loops: CDR1 MNHEY, CDR2 SVGAGI. This CDR3 contains 15 residues. V shed 5 bases, J shed 0 bases, and the junction held 6 bases outside the gene matches.

This clone has only one observation. The rearrangement uses TRBV18 and TRBJ2-5; maybe TRBD1 (5 bases). Germline lookup yields CDR1 KGHSH and CDR2 LQKENI. The CDR3 loop spans 15 amino acids. The ends were cut back, 3 bases at V and 5 bases at J, with 16 bases in the middle. Here the CDR3 reads CASSPNRGNTETQYF. The CDR3 DNA follows: TGTGCCAGCTCACCGAATAGGGGCAATACGGAGACCCAGTACTTC. Variable domain in full (rest from reference TRBV18 and TRBJ2-5): NAGVMQNPRHLVRRRGQEARLRCSPMKGHSHVYWYRQLPEEGLKFMVYLQKENIIDESGMPKERFSAEFPKEGPSILRIQQVVRGDSAAYFCASSPNRGNTETQYFGPGTRLLVL.

CDR3 in DNA: TGCGCCAGCAGCCAAGAAAGGGGGCGAGATACGCAGTATTTT. This codes for CASSQERGRDTQYF. This chain links TRBV4-1 with TRBJ2-3, with 7 bases identical to TRBD1. The ends lost 0 bases at V and 5 bases at J; junction bases unmatched: 2. This CDR3 is built from 14 residues. The germline V gene encodes CDR1 MGHRA and CDR2 YSYEKL.

The rearrangement joins TRBV28 to TRBJ2-2; no clear D. CDR3 size: 14 residues. CDR1 is MDHEN and CDR2 is SYDVKM in the germline V gene. Trimming removed 8 bases at V and 4 bases at J, with 14 bases between. CDR3 amino acids: CASVEARSTGELFF. CDR3 bases: TGTGCCAGCGTCGAGGCTAGGTCCACCGGGGAGCTGTTTTTT.

The rearrangement joins TRBV25-1 to TRBJ2-7; D is perhaps TRBD2 (6 bases). The CDR3 loop spans 14 amino acids. V was shortened by 2 bases and J by 7 bases, with 15 bases between the two germline ends. Germline V lookup: CDR1 MGHDK, CDR2 SYGVNS. Written as DNA, the CDR3 is TGTGCCAGCAGTGAAATGACGGGAGTAGGGGAGCAGTACTTC. It specifies CASSEMTGVGEQYF.

CDR3 sequence reads: CAWSVRGNQPQHF. CDR3 nucleotides: TGTGCCTGGAGTGTTCGAGGGAATCAGCCCCAGCATTTT. The genes are TRBV30 and TRBJ1-5, with D uncertain. CDR3 length equals 13 residues. The ends were cut back, 0 bases at V and 4 bases at J, with 7 bases in the middle. Germline V lookup: CDR1 GTSNPN, CDR2 SVGIG (reference sequence).

The chain recombines TRBV5-5 with TRBJ2-7; 10 bases fit TRBD1. V lost 6 bases, J lost 4 bases, and 13 bases stayed unmatched. Germline CDR1 reads SGHKS; CDR2 reads YYEKEE (reference sequence). CDR3 length: 16 amino acids. The CDR3 coding sequence is TGTGCCAGCACCTCACCTCCGGGACAGGGGACGTACGAGCAGTACTTC. It yields the protein CASTSPPGQGTYEQYF.

In its sample, this clone was seen once. This chain links TRBV9 with TRBJ2-7; D may be TRBD2 (7 bases). Germline lookup yields CDR1 SGDLS and CDR2 YYNGEE. The length of the CDR3 is 16 residues. Trimming cost V 5 bases and J 2 bases, with 20 bases left between them. In DNA form, the CDR3 reads TGTGCCAGCAGTCGCGGGGGACGGGGGGCACCCTACGAGCAGTACTTC. Translated, it gives CASSRGGRGAPYEQYF.

This clone has just a few counts. The chain has TRBV12-2 and TRBJ1-5. TRBV12-2 is tagged as a pseudogene. The CDR3 covers 17 residues. The CDR3 sequence is CASRLAVFRDPRRAQHF. The CDR3 bases are TGTGCAAGTCGCTTAGCGGTTTTTCGGGACCCACGGAGGGCCCAGCATTTT.

The table lists this clone with a count of one. The rearrangement links TRBV5-4 to TRBJ1-2; 7 bases fit TRBD1. The V gene end was trimmed by 4 bases and the J gene end by 4 bases; junction bases not matched to a gene: 4. This CDR3 has 13 amino acids. Germline CDR1 reads SGHNT; CDR2 reads YYREEE (reference sequence). The CDR3 sequence: CASSLRGSYGYTF. The CDR3 bases are TGTGCCAGCAGCCTCAGGGGGAGCTATGGCTACACCTTC.